This TCR beta chain derives from a study of cytotoxic CD8 clonotypes in ibrutinib-treated CLL. About the study: Patients: about a dozen relapsed/refractory, fewer than 16 treatment-naive, under 18 IGHV unmutated. Responses: some 25 partial, 2 complete; after median roughly 68 months, around 14 stayed remitted, some twelve progressed.

From cryopreserved PBMCs came around 2 micrograms of genomic DNA used for TCR beta libraries. Measured with immunoSEQ multiplex PCR; TCRdb has only the in-frame clones, and not every one. The sample yields approximately 32,000 clones, around 70% seen once. Study outcomes and limitations: Clonality, elevated at ibrutinib response, dropped back toward baseline at progression.

As concerns this clone: Antigen specificity is unknown.

The CDR3 runs to 15 residues. Germline V gene lookup returns CDR1 MNHEY and CDR2 SVGAGI. Unmatched junction bases numbered 10, after V lost 6 bases and J lost 4 bases. V usage is TRBV6-5 and J usage is TRBJ1-2; TRBD1 aligns across 8 bases. Sequencing used PBMCs, obtained before ibrutinib treatment. This TCR derives from a human donor with chronic lymphocytic leukemia. The CDR3 DNA reads TGTGCCAGCAGCAGACAGGGGACAAACTTCTATGGCTACACCTTC. Translating it yields CASSRQGTNFYGYTF.